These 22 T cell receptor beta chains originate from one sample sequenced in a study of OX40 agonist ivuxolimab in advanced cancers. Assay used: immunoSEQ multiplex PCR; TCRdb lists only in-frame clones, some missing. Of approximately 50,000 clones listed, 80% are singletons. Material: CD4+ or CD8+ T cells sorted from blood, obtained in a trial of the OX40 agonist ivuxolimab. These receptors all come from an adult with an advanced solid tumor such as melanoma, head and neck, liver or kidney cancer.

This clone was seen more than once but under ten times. CDR3 bases: TGTGCCAGCAGCTTCGCGGCCGGGGGCAAAAACATTCAGTACTTC. Translating it yields CASSFAAGGKNIQYF. The chain carries TRBV5-4 and TRBJ2-4; tentatively, D is TRBD2 (6 bases). Deletions cut 2 bases from V and 3 bases from J, with 12 bases between. The CDR3 totals 15 residues. Looked up from germline, CDR1 is SGHNT and CDR2 is YYREEE (reference sequence).

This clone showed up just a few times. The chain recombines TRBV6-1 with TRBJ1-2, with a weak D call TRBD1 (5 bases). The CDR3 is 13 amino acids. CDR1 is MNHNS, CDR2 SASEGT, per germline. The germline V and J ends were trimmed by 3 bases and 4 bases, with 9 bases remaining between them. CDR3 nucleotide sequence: TGTGCCAGCAGTGAGGGGGGAGGCTATGGCTACACCTTC. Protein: CASSEGGGYGYTF.

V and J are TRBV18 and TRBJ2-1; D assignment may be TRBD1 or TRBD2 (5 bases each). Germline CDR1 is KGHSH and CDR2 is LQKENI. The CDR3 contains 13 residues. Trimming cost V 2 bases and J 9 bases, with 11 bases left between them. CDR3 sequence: CASSPGTDGEQFF. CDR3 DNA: TGTGCCAGCTCACCAGGGACCGATGGTGAGCAGTTCTTC.

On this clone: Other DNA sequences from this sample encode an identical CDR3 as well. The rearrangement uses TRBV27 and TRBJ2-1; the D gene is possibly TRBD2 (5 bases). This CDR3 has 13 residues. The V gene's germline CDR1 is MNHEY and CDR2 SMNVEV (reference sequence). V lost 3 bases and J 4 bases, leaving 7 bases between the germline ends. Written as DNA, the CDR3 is TGTGCCAGCAGTTTTAGGACTTACAATGAGCAGTTCTTC. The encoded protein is CASSFRTYNEQFF.

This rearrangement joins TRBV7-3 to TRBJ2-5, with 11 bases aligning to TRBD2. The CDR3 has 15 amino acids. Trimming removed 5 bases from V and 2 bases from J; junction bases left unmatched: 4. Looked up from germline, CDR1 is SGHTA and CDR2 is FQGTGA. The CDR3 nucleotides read TGTGCCAGCAGCGAGACTAGCGGGGTACAAGAGACCCAGTACTTC. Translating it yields CASSETSGVQETQYF.

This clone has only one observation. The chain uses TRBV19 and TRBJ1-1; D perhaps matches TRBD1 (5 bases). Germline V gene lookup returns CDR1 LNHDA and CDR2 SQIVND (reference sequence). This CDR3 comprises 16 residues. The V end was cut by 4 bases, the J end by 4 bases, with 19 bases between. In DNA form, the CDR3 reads TGTGCCAGTAGTACCCCCCGCGGGGGACGAGTCACTGAAGCTTTCTTT. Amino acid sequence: CASSTPRGGRVTEAFF.

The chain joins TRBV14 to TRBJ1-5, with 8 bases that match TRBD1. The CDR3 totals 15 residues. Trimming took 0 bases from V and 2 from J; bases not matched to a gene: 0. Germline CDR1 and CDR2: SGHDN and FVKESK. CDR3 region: CASSQEQGGNQPQHF. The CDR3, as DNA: TGTGCCAGCAGCCAAGAACAGGGGGGCAATCAGCCCCAGCATTTT.

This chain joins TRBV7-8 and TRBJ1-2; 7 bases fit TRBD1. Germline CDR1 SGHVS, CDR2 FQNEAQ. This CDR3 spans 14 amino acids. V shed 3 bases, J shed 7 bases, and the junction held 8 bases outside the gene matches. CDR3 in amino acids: CASSLEQGRGGYTF. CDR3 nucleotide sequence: TGTGCCAGCAGCTTGGAACAGGGGCGGGGTGGCTACACCTTC.

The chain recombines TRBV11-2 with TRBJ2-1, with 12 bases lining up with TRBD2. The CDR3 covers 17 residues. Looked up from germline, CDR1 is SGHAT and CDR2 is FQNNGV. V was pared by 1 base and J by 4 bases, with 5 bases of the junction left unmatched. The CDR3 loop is CASSLALLAGGYNEQFF. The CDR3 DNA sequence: TGTGCCAGCAGCTTAGCATTACTAGCGGGAGGTTACAATGAGCAGTTCTTC.

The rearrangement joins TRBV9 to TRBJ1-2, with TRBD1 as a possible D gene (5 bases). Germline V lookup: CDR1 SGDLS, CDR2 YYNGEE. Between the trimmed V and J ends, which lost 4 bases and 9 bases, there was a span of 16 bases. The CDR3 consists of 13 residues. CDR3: CASSFQGRPRYTF. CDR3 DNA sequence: TGTGCCAGCAGCTTCCAGGGCAGGCCGCGCTACACCTTC.

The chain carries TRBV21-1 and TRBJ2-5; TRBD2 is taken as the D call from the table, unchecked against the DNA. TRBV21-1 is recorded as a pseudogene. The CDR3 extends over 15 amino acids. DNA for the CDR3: TGTGCCAGCAGCAAACCGGGACTAGTCCAAGAGACCCAGTACTTC. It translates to CASSKPGLVQETQYF.

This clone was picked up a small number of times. The CDR3 spells CASSIRAFNYGYTF. CDR3 DNA sequence: TGTGCCAGCAGCATCCGGGCCTTTAACTATGGCTACACCTTC. This chain uses TRBV21-1 with TRBJ1-2. TRBV21-1 is listed as a pseudogene. CDR3 length: 14 amino acids.

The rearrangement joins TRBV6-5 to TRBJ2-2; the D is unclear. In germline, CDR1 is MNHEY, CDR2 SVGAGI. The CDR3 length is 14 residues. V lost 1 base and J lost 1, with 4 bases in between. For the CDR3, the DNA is TGTGCCAGCAGTTACTGGGGGAACACCGGGGAGCTGTTTTTT. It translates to CASSYWGNTGELFF.

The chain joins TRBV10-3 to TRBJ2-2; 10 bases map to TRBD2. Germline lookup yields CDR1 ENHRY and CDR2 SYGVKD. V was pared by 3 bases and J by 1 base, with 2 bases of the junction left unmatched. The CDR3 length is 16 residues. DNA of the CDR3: TGTGCCATCAGTGAAATAGCGGGAGGGAACACCGGGGAGCTGTTTTTT. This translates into CAISEIAGGNTGELFF.

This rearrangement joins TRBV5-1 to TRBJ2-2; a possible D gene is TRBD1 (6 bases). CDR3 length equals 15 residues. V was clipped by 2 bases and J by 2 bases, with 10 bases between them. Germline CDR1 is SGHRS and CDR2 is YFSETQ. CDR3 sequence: CASSLGQLNTGELFF. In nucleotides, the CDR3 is TGCGCCAGCAGCTTAGGACAGCTAAACACCGGGGAGCTGTTTTTT.

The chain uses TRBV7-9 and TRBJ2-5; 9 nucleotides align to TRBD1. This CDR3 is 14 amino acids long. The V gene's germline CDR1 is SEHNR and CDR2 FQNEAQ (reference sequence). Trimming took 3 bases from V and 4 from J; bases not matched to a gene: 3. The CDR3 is CASSFRDRAETQYF. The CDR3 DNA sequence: TGTGCCAGCAGCTTCCGGGACAGGGCAGAGACCCAGTACTTC.

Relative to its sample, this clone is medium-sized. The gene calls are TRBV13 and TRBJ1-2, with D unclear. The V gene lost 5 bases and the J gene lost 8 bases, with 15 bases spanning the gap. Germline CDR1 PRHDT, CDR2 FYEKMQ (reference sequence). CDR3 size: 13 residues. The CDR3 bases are TGTGCCAGCAGCCGACCCCTGGCCCGGGGCTACACCTTC. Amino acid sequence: CASSRPLARGYTF.

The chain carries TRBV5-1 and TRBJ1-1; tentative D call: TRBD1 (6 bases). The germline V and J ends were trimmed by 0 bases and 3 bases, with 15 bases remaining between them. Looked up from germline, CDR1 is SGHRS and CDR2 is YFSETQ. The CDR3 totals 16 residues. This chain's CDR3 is CASSLVEGGGYTEAFF. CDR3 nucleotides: TGCGCCAGCAGCTTGGTGGAGGGGGGTGGCTACACTGAAGCTTTCTTT.

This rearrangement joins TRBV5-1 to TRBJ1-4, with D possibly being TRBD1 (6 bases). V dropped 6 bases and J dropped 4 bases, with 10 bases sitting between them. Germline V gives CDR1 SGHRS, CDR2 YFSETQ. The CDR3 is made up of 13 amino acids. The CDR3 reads CASKRDNNEKLFF. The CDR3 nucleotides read TGCGCCAGCAAGAGGGACAATAATGAAAAACTGTTTTTT.

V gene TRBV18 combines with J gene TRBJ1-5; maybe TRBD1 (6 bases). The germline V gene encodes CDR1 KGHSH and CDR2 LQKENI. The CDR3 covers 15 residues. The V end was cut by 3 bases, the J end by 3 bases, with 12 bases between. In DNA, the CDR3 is TGTGCCAGCTCACCTCTTACAGGGCCCAATCAGCCCCAGCATTTT. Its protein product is CASSPLTGPNQPQHF.

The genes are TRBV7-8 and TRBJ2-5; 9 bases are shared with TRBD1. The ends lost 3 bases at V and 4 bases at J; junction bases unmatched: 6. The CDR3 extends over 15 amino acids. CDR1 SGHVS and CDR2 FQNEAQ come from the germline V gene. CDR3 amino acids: CASSLGQGVSETQYF. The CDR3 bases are TGTGCCAGCAGCTTGGGACAGGGCGTATCAGAGACCCAGTACTTC.

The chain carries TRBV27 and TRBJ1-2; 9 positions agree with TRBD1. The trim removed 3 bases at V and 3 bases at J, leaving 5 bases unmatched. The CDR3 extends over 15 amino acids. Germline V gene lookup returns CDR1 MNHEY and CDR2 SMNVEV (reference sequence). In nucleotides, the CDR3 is TGTGCCAGCAGTTTGCAGACAGGGGGACACTATGGCTACACCTTC. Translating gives CASSLQTGGHYGYTF.